The sequence of this TCR beta chain was determined in a study of blood T cell repertoires in COVID-19. Background on the study: The United States, Italy and Spain were the sources of the acute and convalescent COVID-19 samples. PBMCs, B-cell-depleted T cells, or T cells were the source of the cDNA or gDNA that made up the material.

V dropped 4 bases and J dropped 5; count of bases not matched to a gene: 8. The CDR3 extends over 14 amino acids. Germline V gene data show CDR1 as SGHRS and CDR2 as YFSETQ. Living in under 30 US areas, the participants were between about 18 and 100 years of age. Clinical history as reported by participants underpinned cohort assignment. This clone turned up a few times. The protocol was immunoSEQ multiplex PCR, while the TCRdb copy is restricted to in-frame clones and leaves out a portion. Of about 220,000 clones listed, about four fifths are singletons. Sequencing used PBMCs or T cells enriched from blood (not recorded which). The chain uses TRBV5-1 and TRBJ2-7, with 8 bases fitting TRBD2. This receptor was taken from a woman between 40 and 50 years old with acute COVID-19. CDR3 coding DNA: TGCGCCAGCAGCCCGGGAGGGGTAAACGACGAGCAGTACTTC. Protein: CASSPGGVNDEQYF.